This TCR beta chain is from a study of blood T cell repertoires in COVID-19. The assay was immunoSEQ multiplex PCR, and TCRdb's table has in-frame clones only and misses some. Here the sample spans 130,000 to 150,000 clones, approximately 91% being singletons. In germline, CDR1 is SGDLS, CDR2 YYNGEE. The V gene end was trimmed by 0 bases and the J gene end by 2 bases; junction bases not matched to a gene: 4. This CDR3 contains 15 residues. This clone was seen a handful of times. The sequenced sample consisted of peripheral blood. The genes are TRBV9 and TRBJ1-2; 7 positions match TRBD1. The clonotype originates from a man in his sixties or seventies with acute or convalescent COVID-19. DNA for the CDR3: TGTGCCAGCAGCGTAGGAGGACAGGAAAACTATGGCTACACCTTC. It codes for CASSVGGQENYGYTF.